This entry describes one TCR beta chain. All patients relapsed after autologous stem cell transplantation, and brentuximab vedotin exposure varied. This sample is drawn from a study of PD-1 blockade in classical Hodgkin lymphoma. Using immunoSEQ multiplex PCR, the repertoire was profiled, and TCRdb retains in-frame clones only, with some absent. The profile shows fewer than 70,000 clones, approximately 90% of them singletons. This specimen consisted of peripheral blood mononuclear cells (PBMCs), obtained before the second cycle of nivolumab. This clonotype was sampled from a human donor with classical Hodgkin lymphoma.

The CDR3 region has the DNA TGTGCCACCAGCAGAGTCGGAGACTATGGCTACACCTTC. The encoded protein is CATSRVGDYGYTF. The V and J genes are TRBV15 and TRBJ1-2, with D unclear. This CDR3 has 13 amino acids. V shed 1 base and J shed 3 bases, with 6 bases lying between them. Germline CDR1 and CDR2: LNHNV and YYDKDF (reference sequence). Full variable domain (outside the CDR3, taken from reference TRBV15 and TRBJ1-2): DAMVIQNPRYQVTQFGKPVTLSCSQTLNHNVMYWYQQKSSQAPKLLFHYYDKDFNNEADTPDNFQSRRPNTSFCFLDIRSPGLGDTAMYLCATSRVGDYGYTFGSGTRLTVV.